Sequencing of this T cell receptor beta chain was carried out in a study of T cell clones after liver transplantation. Here immunoSEQ multiplex PCR was the method, and the copy in TCRdb shows in-frame clones only, minus some. The sample has roughly 97,000 clones, 80% to 85% seen once. The receptor was isolated from a human donor who received a liver transplant. The sample here was CD4+ T cells from blood, taken before liver transplant.

CDR3 loop: CASSLSGGAGDTQYF. The CDR3 nucleotides are TGTGCCAGCAGTTTATCGGGGGGCGCAGGGGATACGCAGTATTTT. V gene TRBV27 combines with J gene TRBJ2-3; D possibly uses TRBD1 or TRBD2 (6 bases each). CDR1 is MNHEY, CDR2 SMNVEV, per germline (reference sequence). The V end was cut by 0 bases, the J end by 6 bases, with 13 bases between. The CDR3 totals 15 residues.